This is a list of T cell receptor beta chains from one sample in a study of neurological immune-mediated disorders. TCRdb used MiXCR to reprocess the 5' RACE reads, holding one entry per CDR3 protein. The data contain tens of thousands of distinct CDR3 sequences, around 4% of them singletons. The sequenced sample was PBMCs. The receptor source for this set is a man aged 25-40 years with multiple sclerosis. Each CDR3 is given with its conserved first and last residue. Fields, in order: D gene, clone size, J gene, V gene, CDR3 DNA, CDR3 protein. D genes are given only for firm matches. Clone size is given as once, few, many or a size class.

NA	many	TRBJ1-1	TRBV29-1	TGCAGCGCTCGCAAGGGAGGGGCTGAAGCTTTCTTT	CSARKGGAEAFF
NA	many	TRBJ1-3	TRBV7-6	TGTGCCAGCAGCTTCGGGGACGGAGCTGGAAACACCATATATTTT	CASSFGDGAGNTIYF
NA	few	TRBJ1-2	TRBV3-1	TGTGCCAGCAGCCAAGCTGGGTATGGCTACACCTTC	CASSQAGYGYTF
NA	many	TRBJ1-5	TRBV5-5	TGTGCCAGCAGCTTGGTGGGGGATAGCAATCAGCCCCAGCATTTT	CASSLVGDSNQPQHF
NA	many	TRBJ2-1	TRBV6-1	TGTGCCAGCAGTGTGGGAGGGGGTCCTTACAATGAGCAGTTCTTC	CASSVGGGPYNEQFF
TRBD1	many	TRBJ1-1	TRBV7-2	TGTGCCAGCGGGGAGGGGGCTGCCACTGAAGCTTTCTTT	CASGEGAATEAFF
NA	many	TRBJ1-2	TRBV5-1	TGCGCCAGCAGCCCCGGGCGGGACACCTATGGCTACACCTTC	CASSPGRDTYGYTF
TRBD2	many	TRBJ2-5	TRBV11-2	TGTGCCAGCAGCCGCCCCGGGCTAGCGGGGAGCGAGACCCAGTACTTC	CASSRPGLAGSETQYF
NA	many	TRBJ1-1	TRBV7-9	TGTGCCAGCAGCTCCAGGTGGAACACTGAAGCTTTCTTT	CASSSRWNTEAFF
NA	many	TRBJ2-5	TRBV5-1	TGCGCCAGCAGCGTAAATCTAGGGGAGACCCAGTACTTC	CASSVNLGETQYF
NA	many	TRBJ1-4	TRBV12-3/TRBV12-4	TGTGCCAGCAGCCCCATTGGTGGAGACTGGAATGAAAAACTGTTTTTT	CASSPIGGDWNEKLFF